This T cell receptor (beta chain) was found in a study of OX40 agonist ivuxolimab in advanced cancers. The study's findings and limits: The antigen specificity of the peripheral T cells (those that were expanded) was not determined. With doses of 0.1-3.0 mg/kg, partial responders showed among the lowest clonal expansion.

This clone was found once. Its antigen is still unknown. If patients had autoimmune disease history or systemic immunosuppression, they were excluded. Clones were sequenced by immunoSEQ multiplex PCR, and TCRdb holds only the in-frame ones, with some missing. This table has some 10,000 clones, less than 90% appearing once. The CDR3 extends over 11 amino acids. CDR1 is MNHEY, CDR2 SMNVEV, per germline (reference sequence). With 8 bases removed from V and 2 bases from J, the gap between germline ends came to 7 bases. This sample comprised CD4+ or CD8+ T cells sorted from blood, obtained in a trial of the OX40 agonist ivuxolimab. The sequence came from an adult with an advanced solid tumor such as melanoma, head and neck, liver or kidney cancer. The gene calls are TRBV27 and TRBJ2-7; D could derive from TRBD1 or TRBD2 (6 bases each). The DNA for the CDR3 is TGTGCCAGCGGGGGGCCCTACGAGCAGTACTTC. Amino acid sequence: CASGGPYEQYF.